Listed here are 21 T cell receptor beta chains from one sample, sequenced in a study of technical replicates of blood from a handful of donors. Produced via immunoSEQ multiplex PCR; TCRdb's table is partial and in-frame only. Of tens of thousands of clones listed, roughly 93% are singletons. The sample was T cells isolated from PBMCs. Receptors were obtained from a human donor in good health.

As DNA, the CDR3 is TGTGCCAGCAGCTTATCTGGACAGGGGGACAACGAGCAGTACTTC. Its protein is CASSLSGQGDNEQYF. The rearrangement links TRBV13 to TRBJ2-7, with 10 nucleotides matching TRBD1. After removal of 2 bases from V and 5 bases from J, the junction contained 6 bases not matched to a gene. The V gene's germline CDR1 is PRHDT and CDR2 FYEKMQ (reference sequence). This CDR3 comprises 15 residues.

The chain employs TRBV2 and TRBJ2-6; 8 bases match TRBD1. CDR3 length equals 17 residues. Trimming cost V 7 bases and J 0 bases; bases outside gene matches: 8. From germline, CDR1 is SNHLY and CDR2 FYNNEI. This CDR3 reads CASILTGAPSGANVLTF. In nucleotides, the CDR3 is TGTGCCAGCATACTGACAGGGGCCCCCTCTGGGGCCAACGTCCTGACTTTC.

The chain combines TRBV10-3 with TRBJ1-1; 8 bases agree with TRBD1. CDR1 is ENHRY, CDR2 SYGVKD, per germline. V shed 3 bases, J shed 6 bases, and the junction held 18 bases outside the gene matches. The CDR3 is made up of 18 amino acids. DNA for the CDR3: TGTGCCATCAGTGACCCCAACCGGACAGGGAAATTGCTCGCTGAAGCTTTCTTT. Its protein product is CAISDPNRTGKLLAEAFF.

The rearrangement uses TRBV9 and TRBJ2-5, with 12 bases lining up with TRBD2. Germline V gives CDR1 SGDLS, CDR2 YYNGEE. The trim removed 5 bases at V and 5 bases at J, leaving 7 bases unmatched. The CDR3 length is 15 residues. The CDR3 bases are TGTGCCAGCAGTTCTAGCGGGGGGGCGTATGAGACCCAGTACTTC. It yields the protein CASSSSGGAYETQYF.

The V call is TRBV6-5, the J call TRBJ1-5, with D possibly being TRBD1 (6 bases). V was shortened by 4 bases and J by 6 bases, with 19 bases between the two germline ends. The CDR3 loop spans 16 amino acids. The germline V gene has CDR1 MNHEY and CDR2 SVGAGI. The CDR3, as DNA: TGTGCCAGCAGTTCCGAACTGGGACACTCGGGTCAGCCCCAGCATTTT. It translates to CASSSELGHSGQPQHF.

The genes are TRBV7-9 and TRBJ1-5, with D possibly matching TRBD1 (6 bases). Trimming pared 5 bases from V and 4 bases from J, leaving 15 bases between. Germline CDR1 is SEHNR and CDR2 is FQNEAQ (reference sequence). The CDR3 length is 15 residues. Written as DNA, the CDR3 is TGTGCCAGCAGCCCAGGGGCCGAGGGTAATCAGCCCCAGCATTTT. Its protein product is CASSPGAEGNQPQHF.

This sequence joins TRBV25-1 and TRBJ2-5, with D unclear. V lost 1 base to trimming and J lost 5 bases, with 2 bases between them. The CDR3 loop spans 11 amino acids. Germline V gene data show CDR1 as MGHDK and CDR2 as SYGVNS. CDR3 in DNA: TGTGCCAGCAGTGAATCTGAGACCCAGTACTTC. It encodes CASSESETQYF. Combining the CDR3 with reference TRBV25-1 and TRBJ2-5 gives the whole variable domain EADIYQTPRYLVIGTGKKITLECSQTMGHDKMYWYQQDPGMELHLIHYSYGVNSTEKGDLSSESTVSRIRTEHFPLTLESARPSHTSQYLCASSESETQYFGPGTRLLVL.

The rearrangement links TRBV5-4 to TRBJ2-1; TRBD2 aligns across 8 bases. Germline CDR1 and CDR2: SGHNT and YYREEE (reference sequence). There are 15 residues in the CDR3. J was trimmed by 8 bases and V by 4 bases; bases with no gene match: 11. CDR3 sequence: CASSAAGGAWDEQFF. The DNA of the CDR3 is TGTGCCAGCAGCGCCGCCGGGGGGGCGTGGGATGAGCAGTTCTTC.

The sample holds one count of this clone. This chain joins TRBV29-1 and TRBJ2-5; D gene unclear. The CDR3 totals 13 residues. V dropped 4 bases and J dropped 1 base, with 10 bases sitting between them. Germline assignment: CDR1 SQVTM and CDR2 ANQGSEA. The CDR3 DNA reads TGCAGCGTTGTTCTGAACAGCCAAGAGACCCAGTACTTC. Translated: CSVVLNSQETQYF.

V gene TRBV30 combines with J gene TRBJ2-3; TRBD2 is a possible D gene (5 bases). Germline V gives CDR1 GTSNPN, CDR2 SVGIG (reference sequence). V was cut by 3 bases and J by 7 bases, with 11 bases left in between. The CDR3 has 12 amino acids. DNA for the CDR3: TGTGCCTGGAGGCCGGGGTCCCATACGCAGTATTTT. The encoded protein is CAWRPGSHTQYF.

This chain uses TRBV6-5 with TRBJ2-1; 7 positions agree with TRBD2. V trimming: 4 bases; J trimming: 7 bases; junction bases outside the gene matches: 1. CDR3 length: 12 amino acids. In germline, CDR1 is MNHEY, CDR2 SVGAGI. The CDR3 region has the DNA TGTGCCAGCAGTTCCGGGGGGAATGAGCAGTTCTTC. This gives the protein CASSSGGNEQFF.

The chain has TRBV23-1 and TRBJ2-1, with TRBD1 identical over 8 bases. TRBV23-1 is designated an ORF whose function remains uncertain. V was clipped by 5 bases and J by 9 bases; unmatched bases: 9. The CDR3 extends over 14 amino acids. In DNA form, the CDR3 reads TGCGCCAGCAGTGACCCAGGGGGCTATGGTGAGCAGTTCTTC. Its protein product is CASSDPGGYGEQFF.

The V call is TRBV18, the J call TRBJ2-7, with TRBD2 matching over 10 bases. This CDR3 region has 15 residues. Germline V gene lookup returns CDR1 KGHSH and CDR2 LQKENI. V lost 2 bases to trimming and J lost 7 bases; unmatched junction nucleotides: 8. The CDR3 protein is CASSPELAGANEQYF. The CDR3 region has the DNA TGTGCCAGCTCACCAGAGCTAGCGGGAGCTAATGAGCAGTACTTC. The entire variable domain, with the rest obtained from reference TRBV18 and TRBJ2-7, is as follows: NAGVMQNPRHLVRRRGQEARLRCSPMKGHSHVYWYRQLPEEGLKFMVYLQKENIIDESGMPKERFSAEFPKEGPSILRIQQVVRGDSAAYFCASSPELAGANEQYFGPGTRLTVT.

V gene TRBV27 combines with J gene TRBJ2-1; TRBD2 is a possible D gene (6 bases). CDR1 is MNHEY, CDR2 SMNVEV, per germline (reference sequence). The CDR3 loop spans 17 amino acids. V was shortened by 6 bases and J by 1 base, with 19 bases between the two germline ends. Here the CDR3 DNA reads TGTGCCAGCAGAGCCCCCCGTTCGGGGGTATCCTACAATGAGCAGTTCTTC. This encodes CASRAPRSGVSYNEQFF.

The genes are TRBV5-1 and TRBJ1-4, with TRBD1 identical over 8 bases. V lost 1 base to trimming and J lost 6 bases; unmatched junction nucleotides: 8. This CDR3 contains 16 residues. Germline V CDR1 and CDR2: SGHRS, YFSETQ. The CDR3 protein is CASSLTAGTGDEKLFF. The CDR3 nucleotides read TGCGCCAGCAGCTTGACGGCCGGGACAGGAGATGAAAAACTGTTTTTT.

The rearrangement uses TRBV27 and TRBJ1-2; 9 bases align to TRBD1. The germline V gene has CDR1 MNHEY and CDR2 SMNVEV (reference sequence). The CDR3 covers 15 residues. Trimming removed 4 bases from V and 6 bases from J; junction bases left unmatched: 9. CDR3: CASSSKDRGGHGYTF. DNA for the CDR3: TGTGCCAGCAGTTCGAAAGACAGGGGGGGGCATGGCTACACCTTC.

This chain links TRBV6-1 with TRBJ1-3, with 9 nucleotides matching TRBD1. The germline CDR1 and CDR2 sequences are MNHNS and SASEGT. The CDR3 totals 17 residues. With V trimmed by 2 bases and J by 2 bases, 7 bases remained unmatched. CDR3 region: CASSEKGTGKTGNTIYF. CDR3 nucleotide sequence: TGTGCCAGCAGTGAAAAAGGGACAGGGAAAACTGGAAACACCATATATTTT.

This chain links TRBV7-7 with TRBJ2-5, with 8 bases lining up with TRBD2. Trimming cost V 5 bases and J 5 bases; bases outside gene matches: 10. Germline V gene data show CDR1 as SSHAT and CDR2 as FNYEAQ (reference sequence). The CDR3 is 15 residues long. The CDR3 sequence: CASSTGLAVMETQYF. CDR3 in DNA: TGTGCCAGCAGCACCGGACTAGCTGTAATGGAGACCCAGTACTTC.

The V and J genes are TRBV4-1 and TRBJ2-5; 16 nucleotides match TRBD2. The CDR3 consists of 19 residues. The V segment lost 2 bases and the J segment 2 bases; nucleotides outside the gene matches: 8. Germline CDR1 MGHRA, CDR2 YSYEKL. The CDR3 reads CASSQRGTSGGARQETQYF. CDR3 DNA sequence: TGCGCCAGCAGCCAACGTGGGACTAGCGGGGGGGCCCGTCAAGAGACCCAGTACTTC.

The chain is built from TRBV4-1 and TRBJ2-7; 7 bases match TRBD2. The germline CDR1 and CDR2 sequences are MGHRA and YSYEKL. This CDR3 spans 16 amino acids. J lost 5 bases, V lost 4 bases, and 14 bases had no gene match. The CDR3 loop reads CASSRVGGDYRHEQYF. CDR3 bases: TGCGCCAGCAGCCGCGTGGGGGGGGACTACCGCCACGAGCAGTACTTC.

This chain connects TRBV28 to TRBJ1-4; perhaps TRBD1 as D (6 bases). The CDR3 length is 16 residues. The germline V gene has CDR1 MDHEN and CDR2 SYDVKM. V was trimmed by 1 base and J by 5 bases, leaving 14 bases between them. The CDR3 sequence is CASSLSLTGINEKLFF. CDR3 nucleotides: TGTGCCAGCAGTTTATCCCTGACAGGAATAAATGAAAAACTGTTTTTT. Together with reference TRBV28 and TRBJ1-4, the CDR3 gives the full variable domain: DVKVTQSSRYLVKRTGEKVFLECVQDMDHENMFWYRQDPGLGLRLIYFSYDVKMKEKGDIPEGYSVSREKKERFSLILESASTNQTSMYLCASSLSLTGINEKLFFGSGTQLSVL.